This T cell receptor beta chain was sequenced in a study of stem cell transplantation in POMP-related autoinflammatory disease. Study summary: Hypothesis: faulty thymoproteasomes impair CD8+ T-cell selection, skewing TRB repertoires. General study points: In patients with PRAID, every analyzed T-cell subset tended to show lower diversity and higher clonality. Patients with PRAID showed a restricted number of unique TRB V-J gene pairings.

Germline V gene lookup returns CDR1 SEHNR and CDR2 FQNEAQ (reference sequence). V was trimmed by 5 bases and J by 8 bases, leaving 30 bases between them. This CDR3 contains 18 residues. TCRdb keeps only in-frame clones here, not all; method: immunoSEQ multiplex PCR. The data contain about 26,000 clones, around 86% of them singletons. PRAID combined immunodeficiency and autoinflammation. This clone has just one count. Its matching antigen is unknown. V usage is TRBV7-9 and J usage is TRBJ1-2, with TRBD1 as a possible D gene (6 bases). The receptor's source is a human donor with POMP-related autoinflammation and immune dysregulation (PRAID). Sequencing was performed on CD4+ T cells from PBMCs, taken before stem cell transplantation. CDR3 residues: CASSHRQVQQPRTWGYTF. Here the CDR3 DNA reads TGTGCCAGCAGCCACCGACAGGTCCAACAACCTCGAACGTGGGGCTACACCTTC. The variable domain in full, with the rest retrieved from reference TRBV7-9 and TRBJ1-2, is DTGVSQNPRHKITKRGQNVTFRCDPISEHNRLYWYRQTLGQGPEFLTYFQNEAQLEKSRLLSDRFSAERPKGSFSTLEIQRTEQGDSAMYLCASSHRQVQQPRTWGYTFGSGTRLTVV.